This TCR beta chain was sequenced for a study of blood T cell repertoires in COVID-19. Trimming took 0 bases from V and 0 from J, leaving 5 bases between them. This CDR3 is built from 15 residues. The V gene's germline CDR1 is MNHEY and CDR2 SVGEGT. Original analysis: Counts of nucleated cells, estimated from reference gene primer amplification, were obtained. Here immunoSEQ multiplex PCR was the method, and the copy in TCRdb shows in-frame clones only, minus some. V, J and clone size were drawn from that table, and D and trimming were deduced from the DNA. The sample lists 410,000 or so clones, around 89% occurring once.

The specimen was peripheral blood. The rearrangement uses TRBV6-2 or TRBV6-3 and TRBJ2-2; possible D gene TRBD2, 5 bases. This receptor was identified in a woman aged 40-49 years with COVID-19, enrolled during active disease. In DNA, the CDR3 is TGTGCCAGCAGTTACTCCGGGGCGAACACCGGGGAGCTGTTTTTT. Translating it yields CASSYSGANTGELFF.